The 21 T cell receptor beta chains below come from one sample, sequenced in a study of shared T cell receptors in the human thymus. Only in-frame clones appear in the TCRdb table, and some are missing; sequencing was by immunoSEQ multiplex PCR. This table has hundreds of thousands of clones, 80% to 90% appearing once. These data also featured in a second study, about human thymus T cells.

Sequenced: thymocytes. The origin of the receptors is a boy in the first two years of life with a congenital heart defect.

The table lists this clone with a few counts. The chain joins TRBV5-1 to TRBJ2-1; 12 nucleotides match TRBD2. This CDR3 is built from 19 residues. The junction had 10 bases not matched to a gene; V was cut back by 0 bases and J by 3 bases. CDR1 is SGHRS and CDR2 is YFSETQ in the germline V gene. The CDR3 region is CASSLGLAGASIFYNEQFF. The CDR3, as DNA: TGCGCCAGCAGCTTGGGACTAGCGGGAGCCTCCATATTCTACAATGAGCAGTTCTTC.

The V and J genes are TRBV5-1 and TRBJ2-1, with D tentatively TRBD1 (6 bases). Between the trimmed V and J ends, which lost 7 bases and 5 bases, there was a span of 7 bases. CDR1 is SGHRS and CDR2 is YFSETQ in the germline V gene. CDR3 length: 11 amino acids. The CDR3: CASYRDNEQFF. CDR3 DNA sequence: TGCGCCAGCTACAGGGACAATGAGCAGTTCTTC.

The chain is built from TRBV28 and TRBJ2-2, with 10 bases fitting TRBD1. Germline V gene sequence: CDR1 MDHEN, CDR2 SYDVKM. The CDR3 runs 21 residues. V lost 5 bases, J lost 0 bases, and 18 bases stayed unmatched. The chain's CDR3 is CASSRPPGQGTYIANTGELFF. The CDR3 nucleotides are TGTGCCAGCAGTCGCCCTCCGGGACAGGGGACCTACATAGCGAACACCGGGGAGCTGTTTTTT.

The rearrangement joins TRBV5-6 to TRBJ2-5, with 11 nucleotides matching TRBD2. The CDR3 is made up of 16 amino acids. V trimming: 1 base; J trimming: 3 bases; junction bases outside the gene matches: 5. Germline-derived CDR1 and CDR2 are SGHDT and YYEEEE. The CDR3 region is CASSLPRLAGKETQYF. Written as DNA, the CDR3 is TGTGCCAGCAGCTTGCCCCGACTAGCGGGGAAAGAGACCCAGTACTTC.

The chain links TRBV7-2 to TRBJ1-1; a weak D match, TRBD1 (5 bases). Trimming removed 2 bases at V and 5 bases at J, with 18 bases between. CDR1 is SGHTA, CDR2 FQGNSA, per germline. The CDR3 extends over 16 amino acids. CDR3 nucleotides: TGTGCCAGCAGCTTAATCCCCGCCGGGGCGGGGACTGAAGCTTTCTTT. Protein sequence: CASSLIPAGAGTEAFF.

The rearrangement uses TRBV28 and TRBJ2-3, with unresolved D. Trimming pared 5 bases from V and 0 bases from J, leaving 3 bases between. This CDR3 is 12 amino acids long. CDR1 is MDHEN and CDR2 is SYDVKM in the germline V gene. The CDR3 here is CASSTSTDTQYF. In DNA form, the CDR3 reads TGTGCCAGCAGTACAAGCACAGATACGCAGTATTTT.

The gene calls are TRBV6-5 and TRBJ1-1, with a weak D call TRBD1 (5 bases). The CDR3 sequence is 16 residues long. V was cut by 0 bases and J by 3 bases, with 14 bases left in between. Germline-derived CDR1 and CDR2 are MNHEY and SVGAGI. The CDR3 bases are TGTGCCAGCAGTTACTCTATTACAGACAGATACACTGAAGCTTTCTTT. It is translated as CASSYSITDRYTEAFF.

The gene calls are TRBV6-1 and TRBJ2-7, with 8 positions matching TRBD1. V was clipped by 1 base and J by 0 bases; unmatched bases: 2. This CDR3 region has 15 residues. In germline, CDR1 is MNHNS, CDR2 SASEGT. CDR3 coding DNA: TGTGCCAGCAGTGAAGGACAGGGGCACTCCTACGAGCAGTACTTC. Translation: CASSEGQGHSYEQYF.

The chain combines TRBV6-6 with TRBJ2-1, with 10 nucleotides matching TRBD2. Germline assignment: CDR1 MNHNY and CDR2 SVGAGI (reference sequence). The CDR3 runs to 16 residues. V trimming: 2 bases; J trimming: 12 bases; junction bases outside the gene matches: 13. Here the CDR3 reads CASSYDIAGGNNGQFF. The CDR3 DNA sequence: TGTGCCAGCAGTTACGATATAGCGGGAGGAAATAACGGGCAGTTCTTC.

The CDR3, as DNA: TGTGCCAGCAGCTTGAGGGGAGGTGAAGCTTTCTTT. Translation gives CASSLRGGEAFF. This chain uses TRBV11-1 with TRBJ1-1, with D possibly matching TRBD1 (5 bases). The ends were cut back, 3 bases at V and 7 bases at J, with 9 bases in the middle. The CDR3 runs to 12 residues. Looked up from germline, CDR1 is SGHAT and CDR2 is FQDESV (reference sequence).

The CDR3 DNA reads as TGTGCCAGTAGTATAGAACTTCCCCCCCACAATGAGCAGTTCTTC. This translates into CASSIELPPHNEQFF. The genes are TRBV19 and TRBJ2-1; no clear D. The CDR3 runs 15 residues. Trimming left V 0 bases short and J 5 bases short, with 11 bases between. The germline CDR1 and CDR2 sequences are LNHDA and SQIVND (reference sequence).

J is TRBJ1-4 and V is TRBV14; D unresolved. Germline values: CDR1 SGHDN, CDR2 FVKESK. The CDR3 loop spans 13 amino acids. Trimming removed 0 bases at V and 8 bases at J, with 7 bases between. Here the CDR3 DNA reads TGTGCCAGCAGCCAAGATAGGAGGGAAAAACTGTTTTTT. Amino acids: CASSQDRREKLFF.

This chain connects TRBV20-1 to TRBJ2-5; D ambiguous. Germline V gene sequence: CDR1 DFQATT, CDR2 SNEGSKA (reference sequence). V was cut by 6 bases and J by 5 bases, with 10 bases left in between. This CDR3 is built from 11 residues. The CDR3 nucleotides are TGCAGTGCACAGATACCGGAGACCCAGTACTTC. Its protein is CSAQIPETQYF.

The chain has TRBV27 and TRBJ2-3; unclear D gene. The CDR3 length is 15 residues. The V gene lost 3 bases and the J gene lost 0 bases, with 10 bases spanning the gap. Germline loops: CDR1 MNHEY, CDR2 SMNVEV (reference sequence). DNA for the CDR3: TGTGCCAGCAGTTTTCAGGAATCTAGCACAGATACGCAGTATTTT. Residues: CASSFQESSTDTQYF.

The V call is TRBV4-3, the J call TRBJ2-5; 7 bases agree with TRBD2. The CDR3 consists of 14 residues. J gave up 5 bases and V 1 base, and 4 bases lay outside the gene matches. The germline gives CDR1 LGHNA, CDR2 YSLEER. CDR3 amino acids: CASSQGLAMETQYF. The CDR3, as DNA: TGCGCCAGCAGCCAAGGACTAGCCATGGAGACCCAGTACTTC.

V is TRBV5-4 and J is TRBJ2-1; 12 bases align to TRBD2. CDR3 length: 17 amino acids. V was pared by 2 bases and J by 8 bases, with 11 bases of the junction left unmatched. Germline V gives CDR1 SGHNT, CDR2 YYREEE (reference sequence). The CDR3 sequence is CASSLGLWTSGIDEQFF. The DNA of the CDR3 is TGTGCCAGCAGCTTAGGATTGTGGACTAGCGGGATCGATGAGCAGTTCTTC.

This chain joins TRBV19 and TRBJ1-2, with 7 bases fitting TRBD1. After removal of 7 bases from V and 4 bases from J, the junction contained 15 bases not matched to a gene. Germline V gene data show CDR1 as LNHDA and CDR2 as SQIVND (reference sequence). The CDR3 extends over 16 amino acids. CDR3 nucleotides: TGTGCCAGTACCACTTACAGGACAGGAAATCCCTATGGCTACACCTTC. As protein: CASTTYRTGNPYGYTF.

This clone was recorded once. This chain uses TRBV5-1 with TRBJ1-2; D is ambiguous. Germline lookup yields CDR1 SGHRS and CDR2 YFSETQ. V lost 1 base and J 8 bases, leaving 21 bases between the germline ends. This CDR3 has 16 residues. The CDR3 sequence: CASSLLVRDRVWGYTF. The CDR3 nucleotides read TGCGCCAGCAGCTTGCTCGTGCGTGATCGCGTGTGGGGCTACACCTTC.

The V call is TRBV6-5, the J call TRBJ1-1; D gene uncertain. CDR3 length: 15 amino acids. V was trimmed by 2 bases and J by 0 bases, leaving 10 bases between them. Germline lookup yields CDR1 MNHEY and CDR2 SVGAGI. The CDR3 loop is CASSYRGKMNTEAFF. DNA of the CDR3: TGTGCCAGCAGTTACCGGGGAAAAATGAACACTGAAGCTTTCTTT.

The chain joins TRBV5-6 to TRBJ2-5; 10 nucleotides align to TRBD2. The CDR3 is 17 amino acids. J gave up 0 bases and V 0 bases, and 5 bases lay outside the gene matches. The germline gives CDR1 SGHDT, CDR2 YYEEEE. CDR3 coding DNA: TGTGCCAGCAGCTTGGCCGGGACTAGCGTGTACCAAGAGACCCAGTACTTC. Translation: CASSLAGTSVYQETQYF.

The chain combines TRBV7-6 with TRBJ2-3; 8 nucleotides line up with TRBD1. The CDR3 runs 16 residues. The ends lost 5 bases at V and 3 bases at J; junction bases unmatched: 10. Germline V lookup: CDR1 SGHVS, CDR2 FNYEAQ. The DNA for the CDR3 is TGTGCCAGCAGCCCACCCCCAGGGGGCGGTACAGATACGCAGTATTTT. It specifies CASSPPPGGGTDTQYF. Full variable domain (outside the CDR3, taken from reference TRBV7-6 and TRBJ2-3): GAGVSQSPRYKVTKRGQDVALRCDPISGHVSLYWYRQALGQGPEFLTYFNYEAQQDKSGLPNDRFSAERPEGSISTLTIQRTEQRDSAMYRCASSPPPGGGTDTQYFGPGTRLTVL.